The 26 T cell receptor beta chains reported below all come from one sample, sequenced in a study of T cell responses to AZD1222 COVID-19 vaccine (dated by TCRdb to the early 2020s). Library method: the immunoSEQ multiplex PCR assay. Sourced from immuneACCESS, this table was stored by TCRdb with only in-frame sequences that have V and J called. A share of the clones is absent; for the studies checked, an unresolved V gene accounts for under half, and the remainder has no known explanation. This sample is represented by some 180,000 clones; more than 85% of them were singletons. The top ten hold 1.5% to 2% of the sample. The intended sense of this specimen's time point label: about 28 days (+/-7) after the second vaccine dose. The sample was peripheral blood, taken 28 days after the second AZD1222 dose. These receptors came from an adult who received the AZD1222 COVID-19 vaccine.

This clone was counted once. The rearrangement joins TRBV7-9 to TRBJ1-3; no reliable D call. The CDR3 contains 15 residues. The germline V gene has CDR1 SEHNR and CDR2 FQNEAQ (reference sequence). Trimming took 1 base from V and 3 from J, leaving 10 bases between them. The CDR3 sequence is CASSLVAGFGNTIYF. CDR3 coding DNA: TGTGCCAGCAGCTTAGTAGCTGGATTTGGAAACACCATATATTTT.

This chain connects TRBV7-9 to TRBJ1-6, with D perhaps matching TRBD1 (6 bases). Trimming removed 6 bases at V and 9 bases at J, with 18 bases between. Germline CDR1 SEHNR, CDR2 FQNEAQ (reference sequence). There are 15 residues in the CDR3. The CDR3 DNA follows: TGTGCCAGCAGATCTTTACAGGGTCGCAGTTCACCCCTCCACTTT. This translates into CASRSLQGRSSPLHF.

This clone was seen a few times. This chain connects TRBV4-1 to TRBJ1-6; D not certain. Trimming pared 0 bases from V and 6 bases from J, leaving 18 bases between. The CDR3 covers 18 residues. The germline gives CDR1 MGHRA, CDR2 YSYEKL. For the CDR3, the DNA is TGCGCCAGCAGCCAAGAAATTCCTGGAGCGCCGCCTAATTCACCCCTCCACTTT. As protein: CASSQEIPGAPPNSPLHF.

V is TRBV7-2 and J is TRBJ2-7; 10 positions agree with TRBD2. Germline V gene lookup returns CDR1 SGHTA and CDR2 FQGNSA. The CDR3 is 14 residues long. J lost 6 bases, V lost 5 bases, and 7 bases had no gene match. In DNA, the CDR3 is TGTGCCAGCAGCCTACTAGCGGGGTCCGGCGAGCAGTACTTC. Residues: CASSLLAGSGEQYF. Full variable domain (missing parts from reference TRBV7-2 and TRBJ2-7): GAGVSQSPSNKVTEKGKDVELRCDPISGHTALYWYRQSLGQGLEFLIYFQGNSAPDKSGLPSDRFSAERTGGSVSTLTIQRTQQEDSAVYLCASSLLAGSGEQYFGPGTRLTVT.

This sequence joins TRBV11-2 and TRBJ1-1; 8 bases are shared with TRBD1. CDR1 and CDR2 from the germline V gene are SGHAT and FQNNGV. V lost 1 base, J lost 6 bases, and 4 bases stayed unmatched. The CDR3 has 14 residues. CDR3 DNA: TGTGCCAGCAGCTTAGTACAGGGGGTTTCTGAAGCTTTCTTT. It encodes CASSLVQGVSEAFF.

The gene calls are TRBV3-1 (or the pseudogene TRBV3-2) and TRBJ1-1; a possible D gene is TRBD1 (5 bases). The V end lost 0 bases, the J end lost 5 bases, and 13 bases lay between the germline ends. This CDR3 contains 15 residues. The germline V gene encodes CDR1 LGHDT and CDR2 YNNKEL (reference sequence). This chain's CDR3 is CASSQEPLRETEAFF. CDR3 sequence (DNA): TGTGCCAGCAGCCAAGAACCCCTCAGGGAAACTGAAGCTTTCTTT.

The gene calls are TRBV6-1 and TRBJ1-1; no firm D call. The CDR3 totals 13 residues. Trimming removed 7 bases at V and 1 base at J, with 10 bases between. Germline assignment: CDR1 MNHNS and CDR2 SASEGT. The CDR3 region has the DNA TGTGCCAGCACCTTCCGAGGGAACACTGAAGCTTTCTTT. As protein: CASTFRGNTEAFF.

V and J are TRBV6-5 and TRBJ1-1, with D unclear. V lost 8 bases to trimming and J lost 8 bases, with 24 bases between them. The CDR3 runs 15 residues. Germline loops: CDR1 MNHEY, CDR2 SVGAGI. CDR3: CASATWMDPANEAFF. CDR3 nucleotides: TGTGCCAGCGCAACCTGGATGGACCCCGCCAACGAAGCTTTCTTT.

This chain connects TRBV4-1 to TRBJ2-3; D ambiguous. CDR1 is MGHRA and CDR2 is YSYEKL in the germline V gene. CDR3 length equals 14 residues. V was shortened by 1 base and J by 0 bases, with 5 bases between the two germline ends. CDR3 protein: CASSQGVSTDTQYF. The CDR3 DNA sequence: TGCGCCAGCAGCCAAGGCGTTAGCACAGATACGCAGTATTTT.

This chain joins TRBV4-3 and TRBJ2-7; D unclear. The CDR3 runs to 16 residues. The V gene's germline CDR1 is LGHNA and CDR2 YSLEER. Trimming removed 0 bases from V and 0 bases from J, with 12 bases in between. DNA for the CDR3: TGCGCCAGCAGCCAAGATCGGCAGCTGCCCTCCTACGAGCAGTACTTC. It codes for CASSQDRQLPSYEQYF.

The rearrangement joins TRBV6-4 to TRBJ1-1; 9 bases agree with TRBD1. J gave up 1 base and V 3 bases, and 6 bases lay outside the gene matches. The CDR3 loop spans 16 amino acids. CDR1 MRHNA and CDR2 SNTAGT come from the germline V gene. CDR3 in DNA: TGTGCCAGCAGTGAAGGTTCGGGACAGGGGAACACTGAAGCTTTCTTT. It specifies CASSEGSGQGNTEAFF.

The chain combines TRBV30 with TRBJ1-6, with D possibly matching TRBD1 (5 bases). Germline-derived CDR1 and CDR2 are GTSNPN and SVGIG (reference sequence). The CDR3 has 14 residues. The V end was cut by 2 bases, the J end by 8 bases, with 13 bases between. This CDR3 is CAWSLRGGDSPLHF. DNA for the CDR3: TGTGCCTGGAGTCTGCGGGGCGGGGATTCACCCCTCCACTTT.

This chain connects TRBV12-5 to TRBJ2-1; no clear D. This CDR3 has 15 residues. Deletions cut 6 bases from V and 5 bases from J, with 17 bases between. Germline-derived CDR1 and CDR2 are LGHNT and FRNRAP. As DNA, the CDR3 is TGTGCTAGTGGCCCACGAGTACCCGGCCACAATGAGCAGTTCTTC. Translated: CASGPRVPGHNEQFF.

The chain links TRBV7-3 to TRBJ2-2, with D hard to call. The ends were cut back, 2 bases at V and 5 bases at J, with 9 bases in the middle. The CDR3 contains 14 residues. Germline CDR1 reads SGHTA; CDR2 reads FQGTGA. The CDR3 coding sequence is TGTGCCAGCAGCTTAGGACCGAGTACCGGGGAGCTGTTTTTT. Its translation: CASSLGPSTGELFF. The full variable domain, completed using reference TRBV7-3 and TRBJ2-2, is GAGVSQTPSNKVTEKGKYVELRCDPISGHTALYWYRQSLGQGPEFLIYFQGTGAADDSGLPNDRFFAVRPEGSVSTLKIQRTERGDSAVYLCASSLGPSTGELFFGEGSRLTVL.

The chain is built from TRBV3-1 (or the pseudogene TRBV3-2) and TRBJ2-7, with 15 bases that match TRBD2. J gave up 0 bases and V 8 bases, and 14 bases lay outside the gene matches. Looked up from germline, CDR1 is LGHDT and CDR2 is YNNKEL (reference sequence). The length of the CDR3 is 19 residues. The CDR3 DNA is TGTGCCAGCTCTTCCAAGGGACTAGCGGGAGGAAGAAGCTCCTACGAGCAGTACTTC. Residues: CASSSKGLAGGRSSYEQYF.

The sample holds a few counts of this clone. The chain carries TRBV7-6 and TRBJ1-1, with D tentatively TRBD1 (6 bases). The CDR3 is 13 residues long. Trimming removed 1 base from V and 3 bases from J, with 6 bases in between. Germline V gives CDR1 SGHVS, CDR2 FNYEAQ. The CDR3 spells CASSLDRDTEAFF. The CDR3 DNA is TGTGCCAGCAGCTTAGACAGGGACACTGAAGCTTTCTTT.

The chain employs TRBV18 and TRBJ1-1; D is possibly TRBD1 (5 bases). The CDR3 sequence is 11 residues long. Trimming took 4 bases from V and 6 from J, leaving 6 bases between them. Germline values: CDR1 KGHSH, CDR2 LQKENI. The CDR3 nucleotides are TGTGCCAGCTCACAGGGACCTGAAGCTTTCTTT. It yields the protein CASSQGPEAFF.

The chain is built from TRBV10-3 and TRBJ1-1; D not resolved. V was pared by 2 bases and J by 1 base, with 5 bases between. CDR1 is ENHRY, CDR2 SYGVKD, per germline. This CDR3 is built from 13 residues. DNA for the CDR3: TGTGCCATCAGTGAGATAAGGAACACTGAAGCTTTCTTT. The encoded protein is CAISEIRNTEAFF.

The chain combines TRBV30 with TRBJ2-3; perhaps D is TRBD1 or TRBD2 (5 bases each). CDR1 is GTSNPN, CDR2 SVGIG, per germline (reference sequence). The CDR3 spans 12 residues. Trimming took 5 bases from V and 2 from J, leaving 8 bases between them. The CDR3 bases are TGTGCCTGGGGGACCTTCACAGATACGCAGTATTTT. This encodes CAWGTFTDTQYF.

V gene TRBV18 combines with J gene TRBJ2-7; a weak D match, TRBD2 (5 bases). Germline values: CDR1 KGHSH, CDR2 LQKENI. With 7 bases removed from V and 6 bases from J, the gap between germline ends came to 10 bases. The CDR3 has 11 residues. This chain's CDR3 is CASCEGTEQYF. CDR3 sequence (DNA): TGTGCCAGCTGTGAGGGTACCGAGCAGTACTTC.

The CDR3 loop reads CASSLPQGGLGETQYF. CDR3 sequence (DNA): TGCGCCAGCAGCCTCCCACAGGGGGGTCTTGGGGAGACCCAGTACTTC. This chain connects TRBV5-1 to TRBJ2-5; TRBD1 matches at 8 bases. J was trimmed by 5 bases and V by 4 bases; bases with no gene match: 13. Germline V gene sequence: CDR1 SGHRS, CDR2 YFSETQ. This CDR3 is built from 16 residues.

The chain carries TRBV11-2 and TRBJ2-1; D perhaps matches TRBD1 (6 bases). There are 18 residues in the CDR3. Germline-derived CDR1 and CDR2 are SGHAT and FQNNGV. V was trimmed by 4 bases and J by 7 bases, leaving 26 bases between them. Here the CDR3 reads CASSSPRGRWAGVNEQFF. CDR3 sequence (DNA): TGTGCCAGCAGCTCCCCCCGCGGTCGTTGGGCAGGGGTGAATGAGCAGTTCTTC.

The chain has TRBV4-2 and TRBJ1-4; 10 bases match TRBD1. Germline V gives CDR1 LGHNA, CDR2 YNFKEQ. With V trimmed by 7 bases and J by 2 bases, 10 bases remained unmatched. The CDR3 is 17 amino acids. CDR3 loop: CASTKGDRGLTNEKLFF. The CDR3 DNA follows: TGTGCCAGCACCAAGGGGGACAGGGGACTTACTAATGAAAAACTGTTTTTT.

The rearrangement uses TRBV11-2 and TRBJ1-1; D uncertain. Germline lookup yields CDR1 SGHAT and CDR2 FQNNGV. Trimming stripped 5 bases from V and 4 bases from J, with 14 bases between. CDR3 length: 14 residues. The CDR3 spells CASSPWGAATEAFF. The CDR3 DNA reads as TGTGCCAGCAGCCCATGGGGTGCGGCCACTGAAGCTTTCTTT.

The rearrangement uses TRBV5-1 and TRBJ2-3; 7 bases are a match to TRBD2. V trimming: 0 bases; J trimming: 1 base; junction bases outside the gene matches: 5. Germline CDR1 is SGHRS and CDR2 is YFSETQ. The CDR3 loop spans 16 amino acids. The CDR3 bases are TGCGCCAGCAGCTTGGGATCTAGCGGCCGCACAGATACGCAGTATTTT. It translates to CASSLGSSGRTDTQYF.

The chain's CDR3 is CATRSNRRANYGYTF. The CDR3 DNA follows: TGTGCCACCCGCAGTAACAGGCGAGCTAACTATGGCTACACCTTC. J is TRBJ1-2 and V is TRBV27; a possible D gene is TRBD1 (5 bases). Germline V lookup: CDR1 MNHEY, CDR2 SMNVEV (reference sequence). The CDR3 loop spans 15 amino acids. Trimming removed 10 bases at V and 0 bases at J, with 18 bases between.